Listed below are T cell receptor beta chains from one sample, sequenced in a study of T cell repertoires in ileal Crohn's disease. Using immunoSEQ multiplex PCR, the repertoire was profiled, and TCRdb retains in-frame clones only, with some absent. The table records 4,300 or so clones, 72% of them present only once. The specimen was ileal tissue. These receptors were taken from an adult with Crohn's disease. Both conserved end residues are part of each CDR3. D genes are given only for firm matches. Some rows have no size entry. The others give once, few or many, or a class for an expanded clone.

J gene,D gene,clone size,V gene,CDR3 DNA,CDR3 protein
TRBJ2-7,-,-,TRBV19,TGTGCCAGTACCACAACTCAAGATTCCTACGAGCAGTACTTC,CASTTTQDSYEQYF
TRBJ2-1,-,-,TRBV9,TGTGCCAGCAGCATCTATCCTAGCCCTCCCAACAATGAGCAGTTCTTC,CASSIYPSPPNNEQFF
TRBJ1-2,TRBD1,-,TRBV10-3,TGTGCCATTAACCGGGACAGCGAAATCTATGGCTACACCTTC,CAINRDSEIYGYTF
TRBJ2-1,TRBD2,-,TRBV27,TGTGCCAGCAGTTGGGGAGGGAGGGACAATGAGCAGTTCTTC,CASSWGGRDNEQFF
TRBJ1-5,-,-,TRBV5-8,TGTGCCAGTTTGGTAGGGGGCAATCAGCCCCAGCATTTT,CASLVGGNQPQHF
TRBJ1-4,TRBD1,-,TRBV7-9,TGTGCCAGCAGCTCCAACAGCCTGACAGGGGGACCTGAAAAACTGTTTTTT,CASSSNSLTGGPEKLFF
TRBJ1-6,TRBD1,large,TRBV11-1,TGTGCCAGCAACAGGGGGCAAAATTCACCCCTCCACTTT,CASNRGQNSPLHF
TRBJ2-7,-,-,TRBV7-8,TGTGCCAGCAGCTTAGCGGAGACAGGCTACGAGCAGTACTTC,CASSLAETGYEQYF
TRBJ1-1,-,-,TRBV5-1,TGCGCCAGCAGCGTTCATGGGGCTAATGCTGAAGCTTTCTTT,CASSVHGANAEAFF
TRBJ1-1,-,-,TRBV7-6,TGTGCCAGCAGCTTAGAGGGGGGTCAGGCTGAAGCTTTCTTT,CASSLEGGQAEAFF